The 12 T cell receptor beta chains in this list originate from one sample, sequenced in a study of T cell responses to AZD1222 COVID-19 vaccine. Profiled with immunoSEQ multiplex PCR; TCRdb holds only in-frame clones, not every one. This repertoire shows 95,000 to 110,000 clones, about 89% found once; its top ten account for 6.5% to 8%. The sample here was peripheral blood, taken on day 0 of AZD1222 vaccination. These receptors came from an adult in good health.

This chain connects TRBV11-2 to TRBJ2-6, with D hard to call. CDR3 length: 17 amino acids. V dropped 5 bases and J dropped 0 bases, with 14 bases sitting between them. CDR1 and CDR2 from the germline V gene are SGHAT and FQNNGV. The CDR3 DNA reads TGTGCCAGCAGCAAACCACAAGGGTTCTCTGGGGCCAACGTCCTGACTTTC. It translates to CASSKPQGFSGANVLTF.

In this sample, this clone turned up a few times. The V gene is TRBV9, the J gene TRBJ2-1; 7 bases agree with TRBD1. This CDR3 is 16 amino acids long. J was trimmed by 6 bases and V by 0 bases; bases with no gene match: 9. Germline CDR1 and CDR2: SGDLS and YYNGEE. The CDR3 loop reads CASSVAGEGGVNEQFF. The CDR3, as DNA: TGTGCCAGCAGCGTAGCTGGGGAAGGGGGCGTCAATGAGCAGTTCTTC. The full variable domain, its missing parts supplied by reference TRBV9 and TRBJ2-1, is DSGVTQTPKHLITATGQRVTLRCSPRSGDLSVYWYQQSLDQGLQFLIQYYNGEERAKGNILERFSAQQFPDLHSELNLSSLELGDSALYFCASSVAGEGGVNEQFFGPGTRLTVL.

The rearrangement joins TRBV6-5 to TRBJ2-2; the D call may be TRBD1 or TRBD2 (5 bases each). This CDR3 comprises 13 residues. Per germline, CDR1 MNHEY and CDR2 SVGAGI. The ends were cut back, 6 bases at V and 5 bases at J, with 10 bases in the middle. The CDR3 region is CASSNEGTGELFF. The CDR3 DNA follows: TGTGCCAGCAGCAACGAGGGGACCGGGGAGCTGTTTTTT.

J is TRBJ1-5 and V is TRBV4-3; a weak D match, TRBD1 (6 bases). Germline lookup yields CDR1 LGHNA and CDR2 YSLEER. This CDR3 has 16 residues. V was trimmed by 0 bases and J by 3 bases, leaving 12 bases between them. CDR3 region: CASSQDLDRINQPQHF. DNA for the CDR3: TGCGCCAGCAGCCAAGATTTAGACAGGATCAATCAGCCCCAGCATTTT.

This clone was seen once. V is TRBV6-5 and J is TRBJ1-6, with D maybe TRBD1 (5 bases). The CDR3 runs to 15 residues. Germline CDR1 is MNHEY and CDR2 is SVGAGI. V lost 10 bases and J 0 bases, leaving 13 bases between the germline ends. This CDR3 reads CATSGPSSYNSPLHF. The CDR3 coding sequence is TGTGCCACCTCGGGACCCAGCTCCTATAATTCACCCCTCCACTTT.

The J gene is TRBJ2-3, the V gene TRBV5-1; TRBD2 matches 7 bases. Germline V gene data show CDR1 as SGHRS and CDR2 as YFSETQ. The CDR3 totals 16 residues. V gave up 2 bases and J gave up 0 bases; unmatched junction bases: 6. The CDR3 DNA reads TGCGCCAGCAGCTTTATACCAGCGGGGAGCACAGATACGCAGTATTTT. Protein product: CASSFIPAGSTDTQYF.

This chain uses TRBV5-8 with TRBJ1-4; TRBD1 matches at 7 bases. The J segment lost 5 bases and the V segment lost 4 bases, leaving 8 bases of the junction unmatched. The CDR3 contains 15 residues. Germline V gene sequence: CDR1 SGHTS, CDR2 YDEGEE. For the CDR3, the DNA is TGTGCCAGCAGCAGGGGACAGAACCAGAATGAAAAACTGTTTTTT. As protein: CASSRGQNQNEKLFF.

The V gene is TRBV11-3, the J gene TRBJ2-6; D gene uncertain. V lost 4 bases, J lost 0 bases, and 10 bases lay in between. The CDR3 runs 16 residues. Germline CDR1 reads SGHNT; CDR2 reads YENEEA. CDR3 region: CASSSTPDSGANVLTF. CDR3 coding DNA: TGTGCCAGCAGCTCCACCCCAGACTCTGGGGCCAACGTCCTGACTTTC. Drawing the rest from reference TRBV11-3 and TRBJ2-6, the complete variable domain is EAGVVQSPRYKIIEKKQPVAFWCNPISGHNTLYWYLQNLGQGPELLIRYENEEAVDDSQLPKDRFSAERLKGVDSTLKIQPAELGDSAVYLCASSSTPDSGANVLTFGAGSRLTVL.

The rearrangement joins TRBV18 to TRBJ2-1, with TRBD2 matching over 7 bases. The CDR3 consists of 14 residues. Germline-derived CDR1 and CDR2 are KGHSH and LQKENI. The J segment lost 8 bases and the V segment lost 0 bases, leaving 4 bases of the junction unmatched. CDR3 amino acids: CASSPPPGGDEQFF. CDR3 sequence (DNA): TGTGCCAGCTCACCACCGCCGGGAGGCGATGAGCAGTTCTTC.

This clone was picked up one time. The CDR3 coding sequence is TGTGCCAGTAGTATGGGGTCCACCGCCGGGACCCAGTACTTC. Translating it yields CASSMGSTAGTQYF. V usage is TRBV19 and J usage is TRBJ2-5; D unclear. Germline V lookup: CDR1 LNHDA, CDR2 SQIVND (reference sequence). The CDR3 is made up of 14 amino acids. V gave up 3 bases and J gave up 7 bases, with 15 bases separating them.

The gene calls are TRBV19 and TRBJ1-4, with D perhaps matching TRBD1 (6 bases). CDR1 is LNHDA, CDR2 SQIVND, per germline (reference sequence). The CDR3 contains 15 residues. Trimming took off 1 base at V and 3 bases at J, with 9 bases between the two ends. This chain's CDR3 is CASSIGAGANEKLFF. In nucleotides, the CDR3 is TGTGCCAGTAGTATAGGGGCAGGGGCTAATGAAAAACTGTTTTTT.

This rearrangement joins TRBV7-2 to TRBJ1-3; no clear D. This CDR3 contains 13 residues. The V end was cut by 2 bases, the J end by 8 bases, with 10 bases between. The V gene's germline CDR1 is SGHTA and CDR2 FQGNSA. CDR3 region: CASSLSVGDTIYF. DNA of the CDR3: TGTGCCAGCAGCTTATCCGTTGGTGACACCATATATTTT.